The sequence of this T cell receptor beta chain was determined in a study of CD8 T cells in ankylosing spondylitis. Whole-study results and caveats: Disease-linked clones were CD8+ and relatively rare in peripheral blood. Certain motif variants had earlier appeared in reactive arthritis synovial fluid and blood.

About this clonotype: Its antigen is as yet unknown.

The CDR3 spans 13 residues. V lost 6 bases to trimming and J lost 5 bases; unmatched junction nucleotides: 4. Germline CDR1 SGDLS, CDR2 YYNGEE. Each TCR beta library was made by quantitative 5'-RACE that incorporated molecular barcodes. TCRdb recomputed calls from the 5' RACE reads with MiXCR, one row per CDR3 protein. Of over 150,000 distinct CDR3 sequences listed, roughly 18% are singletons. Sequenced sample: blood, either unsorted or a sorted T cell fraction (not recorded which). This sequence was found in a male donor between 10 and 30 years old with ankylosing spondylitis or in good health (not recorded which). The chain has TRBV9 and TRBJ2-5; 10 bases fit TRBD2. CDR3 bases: TGTGCCAGCAACGAAGCGGGGGGGGAGACCCAGTACTTC. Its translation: CASNEAGGETQYF.